This TCR beta chain was captured by sequencing in a study of glioma-infiltrating T cells. TCR alpha and beta CDR3 regions were amplified from RNA using iRepertoire nested multiplex PCR. Tissue mRNA or PBMC total RNA, about 95-450 ng, went into one-step reverse transcription and amplification. TCRdb ran MiXCR on the multiplex PCR reads and lists one entry per CDR3 protein. The repertoire includes around 120,000 distinct CDR3 sequences, 24% of them detected once, and around 28% sits in the top ten. Broader study findings: Only very few CDR3 sequences appeared in both tissue and blood. Gliomas, especially low-grade, showed above-expected tissue-blood divergence; non-neoplastic patients showed below.

The V gene lost 3 bases and the J gene lost 6 bases, with 15 bases spanning the gap. Germline loops: CDR1 SQVTM, CDR2 ANQGSEA. The CDR3 is 14 amino acids. Concerning this clonotype itself: The antigen remains unidentified.

V gene TRBV29-1 combines with J gene TRBJ2-1; D might be TRBD1 (6 bases). The clonotype was recovered from a human donor with low-grade glioma or glioblastoma, undergoing nonglioma brain surgery, or in good health (not recorded which). The sequenced material came from glioma tissue, nonneoplastic brain tissue, or PBMCs (not recorded which). The CDR3, as DNA: TGCAGCGTTGAGTCGTGGACAGCCCCCAATGAGCAGTTCTTC. This translates into CSVESWTAPNEQFF.